This is a list of T cell receptor beta chains from one sample in a study of blood T cell repertoires in COVID-19. Sequencing used immunoSEQ multiplex PCR; TCRdb keeps in-frame clones, though not all of them. Among around 420,000 clones listed, 88% were seen once. Sequenced: PBMCs or T cells enriched from blood (not recorded which). The receptor set was obtained from a woman aged 40 to 55 with acute COVID-19. Both conserved end residues are part of each CDR3. The D gene is left open where the match is weak. The size entry is marked missing in some rows and otherwise reads once, few, many or a size class.

V gene: TRBV12-3/TRBV12-4; clone size: -; J gene: TRBJ1-2; D gene: -; CDR3 protein: CASSFAGFVTF; CDR3 DNA: TGTGCCAGCAGTTTTGCGGGATTTGTCACCTTC
V gene: TRBV5-4; clone size: -; J gene: TRBJ2-1; D gene: -; CDR3 protein: CASSGPTRFEQFF; CDR3 DNA: TGTGCCAGCAGCGGACCTACTAGGTTTGAGCAGTTCTTC
V gene: TRBV10-2; clone size: -; J gene: TRBJ2-3; D gene: -; CDR3 protein: CASSLLGTDTQYF; CDR3 DNA: TGCGCCAGCAGCCTACTCGGCACAGATACGCAGTATTTT
V gene: TRBV5-1; clone size: -; J gene: TRBJ2-7; D gene: TRBD1; CDR3 protein: CASSLEGQGLDEQYF; CDR3 DNA: TGCGCCAGCAGCTTGGAGGGACAGGGGCTCGACGAGCAGTACTTC
V gene: TRBV12-3/TRBV12-4; clone size: -; J gene: TRBJ1-5; D gene: -; CDR3 protein: CASSLAAQPQHF; CDR3 DNA: TGTGCCAGCAGTTTGGCGGCCCAGCCCCAGCATTTT
V gene: TRBV9; clone size: -; J gene: TRBJ2-5; D gene: TRBD1; CDR3 protein: CASSVGDSWQETQYF; CDR3 DNA: TGTGCCAGCAGCGTCGGGGACAGTTGGCAAGAGACCCAGTACTTC
V gene: TRBV10-2; clone size: once; J gene: TRBJ2-3; D gene: TRBD2; CDR3 protein: CASSELYGGADTQYF; CDR3 DNA: TGCGCCAGCAGTGAGCTTTACGGGGGGGCGGATACGCAGTATTTT
V gene: TRBV4-2; clone size: few; J gene: TRBJ1-2; D gene: TRBD1; CDR3 protein: CASSPAMTGSLGYTF; CDR3 DNA: TGTGCCAGCAGCCCCGCAATGACAGGGTCTTTGGGCTACACCTTC
V gene: TRBV21-1; clone size: -; J gene: TRBJ1-4; D gene: -; CDR3 protein: CASSGSGSAPFF; CDR3 DNA: TGTGCCAGCAGCGGATCAGGGTCCGCCCCGTTTTTT
V gene: TRBV4-1; clone size: -; J gene: TRBJ1-1; D gene: -; CDR3 protein: CASSQLDRSTEAFF; CDR3 DNA: TGCGCCAGCAGCCAACTGGACAGATCCACTGAAGCTTTCTTT
V gene: TRBV11-2; clone size: -; J gene: TRBJ2-2; D gene: TRBD1; CDR3 protein: CASSGTVNTGELFF; CDR3 DNA: TGTGCCAGCAGTGGGACAGTGAACACCGGGGAGCTGTTTTTT
V gene: TRBV14; clone size: once; J gene: TRBJ1-6; D gene: -; CDR3 protein: CASSQSRVNSPLHF; CDR3 DNA: TGTGCCAGCAGCCAATCCAGGGTGAATTCACCCCTCCACTTT
V gene: TRBV5-4; clone size: -; J gene: TRBJ1-6; D gene: TRBD1; CDR3 protein: CASSIGQGAENSPLHF; CDR3 DNA: TGTGCCAGCAGCATCGGACAGGGGGCAGAGAATTCACCCCTCCACTTT
V gene: TRBV9; clone size: -; J gene: TRBJ2-2; D gene: -; CDR3 protein: CASSLRGTNTGELFF; CDR3 DNA: TGTGCCAGCAGCCTACGGGGAACAAACACCGGGGAGCTGTTTTTT
V gene: TRBV5-1; clone size: -; J gene: TRBJ2-7; D gene: TRBD2; CDR3 protein: CASSSERGPWDEQYF; CDR3 DNA: TGCGCCAGCAGCTCGGAGCGGGGGCCTTGGGACGAGCAGTACTTC
V gene: TRBV29-1; clone size: few; J gene: TRBJ1-1; D gene: -; CDR3 protein: CSVSPSNTEAFF; CDR3 DNA: TGCAGCGTTAGCCCCTCGAACACTGAAGCTTTCTTT
V gene: TRBV9; clone size: -; J gene: TRBJ2-5; D gene: -; CDR3 protein: CASSPGVDTTWTQYF; CDR3 DNA: TGTGCCAGCAGCCCAGGGGTGGACACGACGTGGACCCAGTACTTC
V gene: TRBV15; clone size: -; J gene: TRBJ2-7; D gene: TRBD1; CDR3 protein: CATSRGTGRYEQYF; CDR3 DNA: TGTGCCACCAGCAGAGGGACAGGCCGCTACGAGCAGTACTTC
V gene: TRBV6-5; clone size: -; J gene: TRBJ1-3; D gene: -; CDR3 protein: CASSYGQVNAGNTIYF; CDR3 DNA: TGTGCCAGCAGTTACGGGCAGGTTAATGCTGGAAACACCATATATTTT
V gene: TRBV29-1; clone size: -; J gene: TRBJ1-1; D gene: TRBD1; CDR3 protein: CSVAGGGTEAFF; CDR3 DNA: TGCAGCGTTGCAGGGGGCGGCACTGAAGCTTTCTTT
V gene: TRBV25-1; clone size: once; J gene: TRBJ2-3; D gene: TRBD2; CDR3 protein: CASSVSGKLTDTQYF; CDR3 DNA: TGTGCCAGCAGTGTTAGCGGGAAACTCACAGATACGCAGTATTTT
V gene: TRBV18; clone size: -; J gene: TRBJ1-2; D gene: TRBD1; CDR3 protein: CASSPRGQEDGYTF; CDR3 DNA: TGTGCCAGCTCACCAAGAGGACAGGAGGATGGCTACACCTTC
V gene: TRBV7-9; clone size: few; J gene: TRBJ2-1; D gene: -; CDR3 protein: CASSLPGFYNEQFF; CDR3 DNA: TGTGCCAGCAGCTTACCAGGATTTTACAATGAGCAGTTCTTC
V gene: TRBV10-1; clone size: -; J gene: TRBJ1-1; D gene: -; CDR3 protein: CASSDAAVATEAFF; CDR3 DNA: TGCGCCAGCAGTGATGCCGCCGTGGCCACTGAAGCTTTCTTT
V gene: TRBV5-1; clone size: -; J gene: TRBJ2-3; D gene: TRBD2; CDR3 protein: CASSLAGGYDTQYF; CDR3 DNA: TGCGCCAGCAGTCTAGCGGGGGGGTATGATACGCAGTATTTT
V gene: TRBV7-8; clone size: few; J gene: TRBJ1-1; D gene: TRBD1; CDR3 protein: CASSGQGANTEAFF; CDR3 DNA: TGTGCCAGCAGCGGACAGGGGGCGAATACTGAAGCTTTCTTT
V gene: TRBV5-1; clone size: -; J gene: TRBJ2-1; D gene: -; CDR3 protein: CASSLEGGAVGDEQFF; CDR3 DNA: TGCGCCAGCAGCTTGGAAGGGGGGGCCGTTGGGGATGAGCAGTTCTTC
V gene: TRBV9; clone size: -; J gene: TRBJ2-2; D gene: -; CDR3 protein: CASTTLEGGELFF; CDR3 DNA: TGTGCCAGCACCACTCTGGAGGGCGGGGAGCTGTTTTTT
V gene: TRBV27; clone size: few; J gene: TRBJ2-1; D gene: TRBD2; CDR3 protein: CASSLFSGGGLSYNEQFF; CDR3 DNA: TGTGCCAGCAGTCTCTTTAGCGGGGGGGGTTTATCCTACAATGAGCAGTTCTTC
V gene: TRBV7-8; clone size: few; J gene: TRBJ1-1; D gene: TRBD1; CDR3 protein: CASSLDREAEAFF; CDR3 DNA: TGTGCCAGCAGCTTGGACAGGGAGGCTGAAGCTTTCTTT
V gene: TRBV30; clone size: -; J gene: TRBJ2-5; D gene: TRBD2; CDR3 protein: CAWSEPGLVTETQYF; CDR3 DNA: TGTGCCTGGAGTGAACCGGGACTAGTCACAGAGACCCAGTACTTC
V gene: TRBV24-1; clone size: -; J gene: TRBJ2-3; D gene: TRBD2; CDR3 protein: CATSERLANTQYF; CDR3 DNA: TGTGCCACCAGTGAACGACTAGCTAATACGCAGTATTTT
V gene: TRBV15; clone size: -; J gene: TRBJ2-7; D gene: -; CDR3 protein: CATSRDLEGYEQYF; CDR3 DNA: TGTGCCACCAGCAGAGATCTGGAGGGTTACGAGCAGTACTTC
V gene: TRBV3-1/TRBV3-2; clone size: -; J gene: TRBJ2-7; D gene: -; CDR3 protein: CASSQVWGGSSYEQYF; CDR3 DNA: TGTGCCAGCAGCCAAGTCTGGGGGGGCAGCTCCTACGAGCAGTACTTC
V gene: TRBV5-5; clone size: -; J gene: TRBJ1-1; D gene: -; CDR3 protein: CASSLWGGGDTEAFF; CDR3 DNA: TGTGCCAGCAGCTTGTGGGGGGGCGGAGACACTGAAGCTTTCTTT
V gene: TRBV24-1; clone size: -; J gene: TRBJ2-1; D gene: -; CDR3 protein: CATSDFETTNYNEQFF; CDR3 DNA: TGTGCCACCAGTGATTTCGAAACTACAAACTACAATGAGCAGTTCTTC
V gene: TRBV24-1; clone size: once; J gene: TRBJ2-5; D gene: TRBD1; CDR3 protein: CATSDRGPDETQYF; CDR3 DNA: TGTGCCACCAGTGATAGGGGGCCAGATGAGACCCAGTACTTC
V gene: TRBV10-3; clone size: -; J gene: TRBJ1-2; D gene: -; CDR3 protein: CAISGAGLSYGYTF; CDR3 DNA: TGTGCCATCAGTGGGGCGGGGCTGAGCTATGGCTACACCTTC
V gene: TRBV3-1/TRBV3-2; clone size: -; J gene: TRBJ1-2; D gene: -; CDR3 protein: CASSQVTGPYGYTF; CDR3 DNA: TGTGCCAGCAGCCAAGTCACAGGGCCCTATGGCTACACCTTC
V gene: TRBV7-9; clone size: once; J gene: TRBJ1-2; D gene: -; CDR3 protein: CASSLVQGSGYTF; CDR3 DNA: TGTGCCAGCAGCTTAGTCCAGGGTAGTGGCTACACCTTC
V gene: TRBV3-1/TRBV3-2; clone size: -; J gene: TRBJ2-5; D gene: TRBD2; CDR3 protein: CASSQIPPSGGQETQYF; CDR3 DNA: TGTGCCAGCAGCCAAATTCCCCCTAGCGGGGGCCAAGAGACCCAGTACTTC
V gene: TRBV6-1; clone size: -; J gene: TRBJ1-2; D gene: -; CDR3 protein: CASSETWPALGYTF; CDR3 DNA: TGTGCCAGCAGTGAGACTTGGCCGGCCTTGGGCTACACCTTC
V gene: TRBV19; clone size: -; J gene: TRBJ1-3; D gene: -; CDR3 protein: CASSPGGAGNTIYF; CDR3 DNA: TGTGCCAGTAGTCCCGGCGGGGCTGGAAACACCATATATTTT
V gene: TRBV3-1/TRBV3-2; clone size: -; J gene: TRBJ2-3; D gene: -; CDR3 protein: CASSQGIGTQYF; CDR3 DNA: TGTGCCAGCAGCCAAGGAATCGGTACGCAGTATTTT
V gene: TRBV9; clone size: -; J gene: TRBJ2-3; D gene: TRBD2; CDR3 protein: CASSVGGTSGGVSDTQYF; CDR3 DNA: TGTGCCAGCAGCGTAGGAGGGACTAGCGGGGGGGTGTCCGATACGCAGTATTTT
V gene: TRBV10-3; clone size: -; J gene: TRBJ1-5; D gene: TRBD1; CDR3 protein: CAISPGQGPYQPQHF; CDR3 DNA: TGTGCCATCAGTCCGGGACAGGGGCCCTATCAGCCCCAGCATTTT
V gene: TRBV6-1; clone size: -; J gene: TRBJ1-5; D gene: TRBD1; CDR3 protein: CASSEGTGGYQPQHF; CDR3 DNA: TGTGCCAGCAGTGAAGGTACAGGGGGTTACCAGCCCCAGCATTTT
V gene: TRBV4-1; clone size: -; J gene: TRBJ2-2; D gene: TRBD2; CDR3 protein: CASSSRGGRLTGELFF; CDR3 DNA: TGCGCCAGCAGCTCCCGGGGGGGGCGGTTGACCGGGGAGCTGTTTTTT
V gene: TRBV2; clone size: -; J gene: TRBJ2-1; D gene: TRBD2; CDR3 protein: CASSEWVAGGRNEQFF; CDR3 DNA: TGTGCCAGCAGTGAATGGGTAGCGGGGGGGCGTAATGAGCAGTTCTTC
V gene: TRBV15; clone size: few; J gene: TRBJ1-2; D gene: -; CDR3 protein: CATSQNRATLYGYTF; CDR3 DNA: TGTGCCACCAGCCAAAACAGGGCCACACTCTATGGCTACACCTTC
V gene: TRBV7-9; clone size: once; J gene: TRBJ1-2; D gene: -; CDR3 protein: CASSSDLQGQGYTF; CDR3 DNA: TGTGCCAGCAGCTCAGACTTGCAGGGGCAAGGCTACACCTTC
V gene: TRBV2; clone size: -; J gene: TRBJ1-5; D gene: -; CDR3 protein: CASSEGPTGDQPQHF; CDR3 DNA: TGTGCCAGCAGTGAGGGACCCACGGGGGATCAGCCCCAGCATTTT
V gene: TRBV29-1; clone size: -; J gene: TRBJ1-1; D gene: -; CDR3 protein: CSVEGYKLHTEAFF; CDR3 DNA: TGCAGCGTTGAAGGGTACAAATTACACACTGAAGCTTTCTTT
V gene: TRBV7-9; clone size: -; J gene: TRBJ2-7; D gene: TRBD1; CDR3 protein: CASSSRRQGPEQYF; CDR3 DNA: TGTGCCAGCAGCTCCCGACGACAGGGCCCCGAGCAGTACTTC